The 24 T cell receptor beta chains presented below share a single source sample, sequenced in a study of OX40 agonist ivuxolimab in advanced cancers. Only in-frame clones appear in the TCRdb table, and some are missing; sequencing was by immunoSEQ multiplex PCR. The sample includes fewer than 45,000 clones, about 88% of them seen just once. The source was CD4+ or CD8+ T cells sorted from blood, collected in a trial of the OX40 agonist ivuxolimab. All receptors derive from an adult with an advanced solid tumor such as melanoma, head and neck, liver or kidney cancer.

This rearrangement joins TRBV27 to TRBJ1-5; D possibly corresponds to TRBD1 (6 bases). CDR3 size: 15 residues. V was pared by 7 bases and J by 6 bases, with 19 bases between. Per germline, CDR1 MNHEY and CDR2 SMNVEV (reference sequence). CDR3 residues: CASTQDSRAGQPQHF. The CDR3 bases are TGTGCCAGCACCCAGGACAGTCGGGCGGGTCAGCCCCAGCATTTT.

The chain links TRBV5-1 to TRBJ2-2; TRBD2 aligns across 13 bases. The CDR3 length is 16 residues. Trimming cost V 4 bases and J 7 bases; bases outside gene matches: 7. CDR1 is SGHRS, CDR2 YFSETQ, per germline. The DNA for the CDR3 is TGCGCCAGCAGCGGCAGGACTAGCGGGAGTAACGGGGAGCTGTTTTTT. Translation gives CASSGRTSGSNGELFF.

This clone was detected once. This chain joins TRBV19 and TRBJ2-7, with TRBD2 matching over 8 bases. V shed 8 bases and J 5 bases; nucleotides not matched to a gene: 14. Germline assignment: CDR1 LNHDA and CDR2 SQIVND (reference sequence). CDR3 length: 15 amino acids. The DNA of the CDR3 is TGTGCCAGTGGAGGGGCCCGGGAGGGCCCAAACGAGCAGTACTTC. It translates to CASGGAREGPNEQYF.

V gene TRBV29-1 combines with J gene TRBJ2-3; D tentatively fits TRBD1 or TRBD2 (6 bases each). The V gene lost 1 base and the J gene lost 8 bases, with 13 bases spanning the gap. The CDR3 consists of 13 residues. The germline gives CDR1 SQVTM, CDR2 ANQGSEA. CDR3 DNA sequence: TGCAGCGTTGAAGTAGGGGGGATAGGTACGCAGTATTTT. Protein product: CSVEVGGIGTQYF.

This rearrangement joins TRBV5-1 to TRBJ1-1, with D unresolved. The CDR3 runs 13 residues. V shed 0 bases and J shed 4 bases, with 7 bases lying between them. Germline V gives CDR1 SGHRS, CDR2 YFSETQ. CDR3 residues: CASSLALGTEAFF. In DNA, the CDR3 is TGCGCCAGCAGCTTGGCTCTAGGCACTGAAGCTTTCTTT.

This chain uses TRBV4-2 with TRBJ2-5, with TRBD1 matching over 9 bases. Matching the DNA end better, TRBJ2-7 makes the J call doubtful. This CDR3 region has 20 residues. Germline CDR1 is LGHNA and CDR2 is YNFKEQ. CDR3 nucleotide sequence: TGTGCCAGCAGCCAAGATGGCTGGGACAGGGAAGGTCGCGGGCTATACGAGCAGTACTTC. The encoded protein is CASSQDGWDREGRGLYEQYF.

The genes are TRBV15 and TRBJ2-1; TRBD2 aligns across 9 bases. Germline V gene data show CDR1 as LNHNV and CDR2 as YYDKDF (reference sequence). Trimming took 6 bases from V and 0 from J; bases not matched to a gene: 9. The CDR3 is 17 residues long. The chain's CDR3 is CATSTSGLLTSYNEQFF. The CDR3 DNA sequence: TGTGCCACCAGTACTAGCGGGCTGTTAACCTCCTACAATGAGCAGTTCTTC. Supplemented by reference TRBV15 and TRBJ2-1, the full variable domain reads DAMVIQNPRYQVTQFGKPVTLSCSQTLNHNVMYWYQQKSSQAPKLLFHYYDKDFNNEADTPDNFQSRRPNTSFCFLDIRSPGLGDTAMYLCATSTSGLLTSYNEQFFGPGTRLTVL.

The V call is TRBV9, the J call TRBJ2-1; D is ambiguous. This CDR3 has 14 amino acids. Germline CDR1 and CDR2: SGDLS and YYNGEE. Trimming removed 2 bases from V and 9 bases from J, with 15 bases in between. The DNA of the CDR3 is TGTGCCAGCAGCGTCTCGTCTAGTGTCGGTGAGCAGTTCTTC. This sequence encodes CASSVSSSVGEQFF.

The chain is built from TRBV5-6 and TRBJ1-1; a possible D gene is TRBD1 (6 bases). The CDR3 is 15 amino acids. V lost 0 bases to trimming and J lost 3 bases, with 12 bases between them. Looked up from germline, CDR1 is SGHDT and CDR2 is YYEEEE. This CDR3 reads CASSLGGGLDTEAFF. CDR3 coding DNA: TGTGCCAGCAGCTTGGGAGGGGGGCTGGACACTGAAGCTTTCTTT.

The chain employs TRBV6-5 and TRBJ2-1, with no clear D. CDR1 and CDR2 (germline): MNHEY, SVGAGI. This CDR3 is built from 12 residues. Trimming removed 6 bases from V and 10 bases from J, with 13 bases in between. Written as DNA, the CDR3 is TGTGCCAGCAGCCAGGACCCTCGGGAGCAGTTCTTC. It is translated as CASSQDPREQFF.

This chain uses TRBV6-5 with TRBJ1-1; perhaps TRBD1 as D (6 bases). CDR3 length: 14 residues. Per the germline V gene, CDR1 is MNHEY and CDR2 is SVGAGI. Between the trimmed V and J ends, which lost 6 bases and 8 bases, there was a span of 19 bases. This chain's CDR3 is CASSRDGLQGEAFF. In DNA, the CDR3 is TGTGCCAGCAGCCGCGACGGACTTCAGGGGGAAGCTTTCTTT.

The chain recombines TRBV29-1 with TRBJ2-1; perhaps D is TRBD1 or TRBD2 (6 bases each). The CDR3 consists of 14 residues. Germline V gives CDR1 SQVTM, CDR2 ANQGSEA. Trimming removed 2 bases at V and 3 bases at J, with 11 bases between. This chain's CDR3 is CSVERGDNYNEQFF. CDR3 DNA sequence: TGCAGCGTTGAAAGGGGGGACAACTACAATGAGCAGTTCTTC.

V and J are TRBV28 and TRBJ2-7; unclear D gene. Germline V gives CDR1 MDHEN, CDR2 SYDVKM. V lost 6 bases, J lost 3 bases, and 6 bases lay in between. This CDR3 is 11 amino acids long. The CDR3 here is CASRGDYEQYF. For the CDR3, the DNA is TGTGCCAGCAGGGGCGACTACGAGCAGTACTTC.

The chain recombines TRBV7-8 with TRBJ2-1; D gene ambiguous. This CDR3 region has 17 residues. Germline values: CDR1 SGHVS, CDR2 FQNEAQ. V was cut by 3 bases and J by 6 bases, with 21 bases left in between. The CDR3: CASSLYDTVYFLNEQFF. The CDR3, as DNA: TGTGCCAGCAGCTTGTACGACACCGTATATTTTCTCAATGAGCAGTTCTTC.

The gene calls are TRBV18 and TRBJ1-4, with no clear D. Germline-derived CDR1 and CDR2 are KGHSH and LQKENI. V lost 0 bases and J 3 bases, leaving 5 bases between the germline ends. This CDR3 contains 14 residues. CDR3 coding DNA: TGTGCCAGCTCACCACCCCCTGCTAATGAAAAACTGTTTTTT. Its translation is CASSPPPANEKLFF.

CDR3 amino acids: CASSPGTGGGSGELFF. The CDR3 DNA follows: TGTGCCAGCAGTCCCGGGACAGGTGGTGGGTCCGGGGAGCTGTTTTTT. The chain carries TRBV27 and TRBJ2-2; 8 positions match TRBD1. Germline assignment: CDR1 MNHEY and CDR2 SMNVEV (reference sequence). V trimming: 5 bases; J trimming: 6 bases; junction bases outside the gene matches: 11. This CDR3 is 16 amino acids long.

The chain has TRBV16 and TRBJ2-7; D gene ambiguous. V gave up 1 base and J gave up 0 bases, with 7 bases separating them. CDR3 length equals 14 residues. Germline V gives CDR1 KGHSY, CDR2 FQNENV. CDR3: CASSQYPTSYEQYF. In nucleotides, the CDR3 is TGTGCCAGCAGCCAATATCCAACCTCCTACGAGCAGTACTTC. The whole variable domain, remainder taken from reference TRBV16 and TRBJ2-7, is GEEVAQTPKHLVRGEGQKAKLYCAPIKGHSYVFWYQQVLKNEFKFLISFQNENVFDETGMPKERFSAKCLPNSPCSLEIQATKLEDSAVYFCASSQYPTSYEQYFGPGTRLTVT.

The chain has TRBV4-1 and TRBJ1-2; D possibly corresponds to TRBD1 (6 bases). Germline V CDR1 and CDR2: MGHRA, YSYEKL. V lost 2 bases and J lost 2, with 9 bases in between. The CDR3 runs to 14 residues. The CDR3 is CASSQPTGNYGYTF. CDR3 coding DNA: TGCGCCAGCAGCCAACCTACAGGGAACTATGGCTACACCTTC.

This clone was seen a single time. This chain uses TRBV2 with TRBJ2-3; tentatively, D is TRBD1 (5 bases). Looked up from germline, CDR1 is SNHLY and CDR2 is FYNNEI. The length of the CDR3 is 14 residues. The V end lost 9 bases, the J end lost 6 bases, and 19 bases lay between the germline ends. CDR3 region: CARRTENRGDTQYF. CDR3 in DNA: TGTGCCAGGAGGACGGAGAATAGGGGCGATACGCAGTATTTT.

The rearrangement uses TRBV5-6 and TRBJ2-1; the match to TRBD2 covers 10 bases. The CDR3 has 17 amino acids. Germline V CDR1 and CDR2: SGHDT, YYEEEE. With 5 bases clipped from V and 0 bases from J, the junction kept 8 bases outside the gene matches. CDR3 sequence (DNA): TGTGCCAGCAGGCCGGGACTAGCGATGAGCTCCTACAATGAGCAGTTCTTC. This encodes CASRPGLAMSSYNEQFF.

The chain links TRBV2 to TRBJ2-5; 9 bases are a match to TRBD2. CDR1 SNHLY and CDR2 FYNNEI come from the germline V gene. The CDR3 sequence is 14 residues long. V was clipped by 6 bases and J by 5 bases; unmatched bases: 7. The CDR3 loop is CASRPVAGVETQYF. The CDR3 DNA reads TGTGCCAGCAGGCCCGTAGCGGGAGTCGAGACCCAGTACTTC.

CDR3 DNA sequence: TGTGCCACCTCCCCCTTTCCCATCAGCTCCTACGAGCAGTACTTC. It specifies CATSPFPISSYEQYF. The V and J genes are TRBV15 and TRBJ2-7, with no clear D. Trimming cost V 8 bases and J 0 bases, with 17 bases left between them. CDR1 is LNHNV and CDR2 is YYDKDF in the germline V gene (reference sequence). The CDR3 totals 15 residues.

The V call is TRBV28, the J call TRBJ2-3; possible D gene TRBD1, 5 bases. The CDR3 is 16 residues long. Germline V gives CDR1 MDHEN, CDR2 SYDVKM. Trimming removed 0 bases at V and 3 bases at J, with 13 bases between. The CDR3 region is CASSLWSGKGTDTQYF. The CDR3 DNA is TGTGCCAGCAGTTTATGGTCAGGGAAGGGGACAGATACGCAGTATTTT.

The J gene is TRBJ1-3, the V gene TRBV18, with D uncertain. Per germline, CDR1 KGHSH and CDR2 LQKENI. The V end lost 5 bases, the J end lost 0 bases, and 8 bases lay between the germline ends. The length of the CDR3 is 14 residues. The DNA for the CDR3 is TGTGCCAGCTCAGCCGGGGACTCTGGAAACACCATATATTTT. This gives the protein CASSAGDSGNTIYF.